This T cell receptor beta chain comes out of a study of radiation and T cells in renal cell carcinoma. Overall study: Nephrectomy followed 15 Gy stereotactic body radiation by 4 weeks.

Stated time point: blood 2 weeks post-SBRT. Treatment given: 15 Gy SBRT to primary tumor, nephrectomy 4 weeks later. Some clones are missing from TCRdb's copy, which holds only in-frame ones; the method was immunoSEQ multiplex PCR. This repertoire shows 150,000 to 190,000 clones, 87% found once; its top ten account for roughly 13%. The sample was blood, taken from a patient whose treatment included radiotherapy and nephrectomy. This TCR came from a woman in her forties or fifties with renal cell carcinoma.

CDR3 region: CPTRTGEGYTF. As DNA, the CDR3 is TGTCCAACCCGGACAGGGGAAGGCTACACCTTC. The chain recombines TRBV6-4 with TRBJ1-2; 9 bases line up with TRBD1. The CDR3 runs to 11 residues. Per the germline V gene, CDR1 is MRHNA and CDR2 is SNTAGT.